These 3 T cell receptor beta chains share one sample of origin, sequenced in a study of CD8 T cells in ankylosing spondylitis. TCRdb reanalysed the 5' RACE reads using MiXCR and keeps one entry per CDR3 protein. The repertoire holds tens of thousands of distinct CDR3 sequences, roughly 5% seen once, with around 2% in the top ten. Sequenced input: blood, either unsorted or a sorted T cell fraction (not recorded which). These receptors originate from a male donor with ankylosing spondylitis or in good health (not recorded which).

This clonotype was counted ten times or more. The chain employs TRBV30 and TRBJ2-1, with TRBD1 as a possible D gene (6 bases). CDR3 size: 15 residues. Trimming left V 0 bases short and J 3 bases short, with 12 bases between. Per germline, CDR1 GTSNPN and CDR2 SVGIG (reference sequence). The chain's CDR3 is CAWSVLGQIYNEQFF. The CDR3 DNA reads TGTGCCTGGAGTGTCTTAGGACAGATCTACAATGAGCAGTTCTTC.

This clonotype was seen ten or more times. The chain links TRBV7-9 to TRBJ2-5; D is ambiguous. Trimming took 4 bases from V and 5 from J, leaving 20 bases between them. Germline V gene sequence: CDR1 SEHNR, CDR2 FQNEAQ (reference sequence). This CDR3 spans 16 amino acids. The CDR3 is CASSWPSLTAEETQYF. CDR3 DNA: TGTGCCAGCAGCTGGCCATCTTTGACGGCCGAGGAGACCCAGTACTTC.

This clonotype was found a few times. The chain's CDR3 is CASSLSGTGYEQYF. The DNA of the CDR3 is TGTGCCAGCAGCTTATCCGGGACAGGTTACGAGCAGTACTTC. This rearrangement joins TRBV7-2 to TRBJ2-7; 8 bases are a match to TRBD1. The CDR3 has 14 residues. Germline CDR1 and CDR2: SGHTA and FQGNSA. Germline trimming cut 2 bases from V and 4 bases from J; bases unmatched to any gene: 4.